This T cell receptor (beta chain) was sequenced during a study of human T cells and chemical hapten exposure. For the study at large: Upper back patch tests used 0.01% DPC, scored after 6 days. Study results and caveats: Versus controls, expanded TCRs had significantly more large CDR3 similarity clusters.

Indicated time point: patch test 1, 2 weeks after DPC sensitization. The treatment was: therapeutic diphenylcyclopropenone sensitization with weekly scalp DPC. There are a few counts of this clonotype. Its matching antigen is unknown. TCRdb re-called the RACE reads through MiXCR, storing one row per CDR3 protein. The table records 95,000 to 150,000 distinct CDR3 sequences, roughly an eighth of them present only once. CDR3 length: 15 amino acids. Per germline, CDR1 SGHTA and CDR2 FQGNSA. The V end lost 0 bases, the J end lost 7 bases, and 10 bases lay between the germline ends. This specimen consisted of whole blood, obtained in connection with sensitization to the hapten diphenylcyclopropenone (DPC). This sequence originates from a man aged 18-30 years with alopecia areata. Some clones in this sample may be carry-over from other donors' samples. The chain recombines TRBV7-2 with TRBJ1-6; D is unclear. This chain's CDR3 is CASSLAGKGNSPLHF. CDR3 DNA: TGTGCCAGCAGCTTAGCGGGGAAGGGAAATTCACCCCTCCACTTT.